The rows below give T cell receptor beta chains drawn from one sample of a study of blood T cell repertoires in COVID-19. Measured with immunoSEQ multiplex PCR; TCRdb has only the in-frame clones, and not every one. The sample holds around 300,000 clones, 85% seen once. Material: PBMCs or T cells enriched from blood (not recorded which). These receptors were obtained from a woman aged 45-59 years who had recovered from COVID-19. The CDR3 runs from the conserved cysteine through the conserved F or W. The D gene is left open where the match is weak. Clone sizes are given selectively: once, few, many, or a class where the clone is expanded.

size: .
D: .
V: TRBV10-3
J: TRBJ1-5
CDR3: CAISDLGGPGSNQPQHF
DNA: TGTGCCATCAGTGATTTAGGGGGTCCGGGGAGCAATCAGCCCCAGCATTTT

size: .
D: TRBD1
V: TRBV5-4
J: TRBJ2-6
CDR3: CASSLGGQGISWANVLTF
DNA: TGTGCCAGCAGCTTGGGGGGACAGGGGATTTCTTGGGCCAACGTCCTGACTTTC

size: .
D: TRBD1
V: TRBV3-1/TRBV3-2
J: TRBJ1-5
CDR3: CASSLGQGPQPQHF
DNA: TGTGCCAGCAGCCTGGGACAGGGCCCTCAGCCCCAGCATTTT

size: .
D: .
V: TRBV24-1
J: TRBJ1-1
CDR3: CATSDPGTPAFF
DNA: TGTGCCACCAGTGACCCCGGGACACCAGCTTTCTTT

size: few
D: TRBD1
V: TRBV7-8
J: TRBJ1-4
CDR3: CASSLVTGGEKLFF
DNA: TGTGCCAGCAGCTTAGTTACAGGGGGCGAAAAACTGTTTTTT

size: .
D: .
V: TRBV28
J: TRBJ2-7
CDR3: CASSLFTEKYF
DNA: TGTGCCAGCAGTTTATTTACAGAAAAGTACTTC

size: .
D: TRBD1
V: TRBV5-8
J: TRBJ2-7
CDR3: CASSWGTGLTYEQYF
DNA: TGTGCCAGCAGCTGGGGGACAGGGCTGACCTACGAGCAGTACTTC

size: .
D: .
V: TRBV12-3/TRBV12-4
J: TRBJ2-1
CDR3: CASRYSNEQFF
DNA: TGTGCCAGCAGATATAGCAATGAGCAGTTCTTC

size: once
D: .
V: TRBV6-1
J: TRBJ1-2
CDR3: CASSELPANYGYTF
DNA: TGTGCCAGCAGTGAACTTCCCGCTAACTATGGCTACACCTTC

size: .
D: .
V: TRBV27
J: TRBJ1-5
CDR3: CASSLVPSGSNQPQHF
DNA: TGTGCCAGCAGTTTAGTCCCTTCAGGGTCCAATCAGCCCCAGCATTTT

size: .
D: .
V: TRBV6-4
J: TRBJ2-1
CDR3: CASSQTSSGEQFF
DNA: TGTGCCAGCAGCCAGACTAGTTCTGGTGAGCAGTTCTTC

size: few
D: TRBD1
V: TRBV5-1
J: TRBJ1-5
CDR3: CASRSGTDSNQPQHF
DNA: TGCGCCAGCAGATCCGGGACAGATAGCAATCAGCCCCAGCATTTT

size: .
D: .
V: TRBV5-6
J: TRBJ1-1
CDR3: CASSFGVSTEAFF
DNA: TGTGCCAGCAGCTTCGGGGTCAGCACTGAAGCTTTCTTT

size: .
D: .
V: TRBV21-1
J: TRBJ2-7
CDR3: CASSTRGREYEQYF
DNA: TGTGCCAGCAGCACCAGGGGGCGCGAGTACGAGCAGTACTTC

size: once
D: .
V: TRBV2
J: TRBJ1-5
CDR3: CASRPGLTNQPQHF
DNA: TGTGCCAGCAGGCCGGGACTCACCAATCAGCCCCAGCATTTT

size: .
D: TRBD1
V: TRBV19
J: TRBJ2-5
CDR3: CASSIPGGAETQYF
DNA: TGTGCCAGTAGTATTCCAGGGGGCGCGGAGACCCAGTACTTC

size: .
D: .
V: TRBV3-1/TRBV3-2
J: TRBJ2-1
CDR3: CASSPRRTVANEQFF
DNA: TGTGCCAGCAGCCCTCGAAGGACAGTAGCCAATGAGCAGTTCTTC

size: .
D: .
V: TRBV20-1
J: TRBJ2-1
CDR3: CSASWETNEQFF
DNA: TGCAGTGCTAGTTGGGAGACCAATGAGCAGTTCTTC

size: .
D: .
V: TRBV21-1
J: TRBJ1-2
CDR3: CASSKDLPGQGTNYGYTF
DNA: TGTGCCAGCAGCAAAGATCTCCCCGGACAGGGTACTAACTATGGCTACACCTTC

size: .
D: .
V: TRBV19
J: TRBJ2-1
CDR3: CASSIGGPDNEQFF
DNA: TGTGCCAGTAGTATAGGCGGGCCCGACAATGAGCAGTTCTTC

size: .
D: TRBD2
V: TRBV4-2
J: TRBJ2-7
CDR3: CASRPAGGSYEQYF
DNA: TGTGCCAGCAGACCAGCGGGGGGGTCCTACGAGCAGTACTTC

size: .
D: TRBD2
V: TRBV4-1
J: TRBJ2-3
CDR3: CASSQGLAGGTDTQYF
DNA: TGCGCCAGCAGCCAGGGGCTGGCGGGGGGCACAGATACGCAGTATTTT

size: .
D: TRBD2
V: TRBV5-6
J: TRBJ2-1
CDR3: CASSFRTSGGPYNEQFF
DNA: TGTGCCAGCAGCTTCCGGACTAGCGGGGGGCCCTACAATGAGCAGTTCTTC

size: .
D: .
V: TRBV7-8
J: TRBJ1-5
CDR3: CASSLKRNQPQHF
DNA: TGTGCCAGCAGCTTGAAGAGAAATCAGCCCCAGCATTTT

size: .
D: .
V: TRBV11-1
J: TRBJ1-6
CDR3: CASSLSANSPLHF
DNA: TGTGCCAGCAGCTTAAGTGCGAATTCACCCCTCCACTTT

size: .
D: .
V: TRBV12-5
J: TRBJ1-2
CDR3: CASGLVVVAGNYGYTF
DNA: TGTGCTAGTGGTTTGGTAGTAGTAGCGGGTAACTATGGCTACACCTTC

size: .
D: .
V: TRBV7-9
J: TRBJ2-5
CDR3: CASSLTSRETQYF
DNA: TGTGCCAGCAGCTTAACTAGTCGAGAGACCCAGTACTTC

size: .
D: TRBD1
V: TRBV30
J: TRBJ1-4
CDR3: CAWGQGPDEKLFF
DNA: TGTGCCTGGGGACAGGGGCCGGATGAAAAACTGTTTTTT

size: .
D: TRBD1
V: TRBV6-4
J: TRBJ1-1
CDR3: CASMPTGFSTEAFF
DNA: TGTGCCAGCATGCCGACAGGGTTTAGCACTGAAGCTTTCTTT

size: .
D: TRBD1
V: TRBV11-2
J: TRBJ1-2
CDR3: CASSSLEQGQGYTF
DNA: TGTGCCAGCAGCTCTTTAGAACAGGGGCAGGGCTACACCTTC

size: .
D: TRBD1
V: TRBV15
J: TRBJ2-2
CDR3: CATSPGTGQVGELFF
DNA: TGTGCCACCAGCCCCGGGACAGGGCAGGTCGGGGAGCTGTTTTTT

size: .
D: TRBD1
V: TRBV5-1
J: TRBJ1-2
CDR3: CASSAGTGIGYGYTF
DNA: TGCGCCAGCAGCGCCGGGACAGGGATTGGCTATGGCTACACCTTC

size: .
D: TRBD2
V: TRBV7-2
J: TRBJ2-7
CDR3: CASSSLTSGRGYEQYF
DNA: TGTGCCAGCAGCTCTTTGACTAGCGGGAGAGGGTACGAGCAGTACTTC

size: .
D: TRBD2
V: TRBV11-2
J: TRBJ2-7
CDR3: CASSFSPWGLAGKQYF
DNA: TGTGCCAGCAGCTTCTCCCCTTGGGGACTAGCGGGGAAGCAGTACTTC

size: .
D: .
V: TRBV5-1
J: TRBJ2-1
CDR3: CASRTGQINEQFF
DNA: TGCGCCAGCAGGACCGGACAGATCAATGAGCAGTTCTTC

size: .
D: .
V: TRBV21-1
J: TRBJ2-5
CDR3: CASSKKGASGFYKRETQYF
DNA: TGTGCCAGCAGCAAAAAGGGAGCTAGCGGGTTCTATAAGAGGGAGACCCAGTACTTC

size: .
D: TRBD1
V: TRBV5-1
J: TRBJ2-7
CDR3: CASSYDRDPTYEEQYF
DNA: TGCGCCAGCAGCTACGACAGGGATCCCACCTACGAGGAGCAGTACTTC

size: .
D: .
V: TRBV9
J: TRBJ2-7
CDR3: CASSVGWTPAYEQYF
DNA: TGTGCCAGCAGCGTAGGGTGGACTCCCGCCTACGAGCAGTACTTC

size: .
D: .
V: TRBV4-1
J: TRBJ1-1
CDR3: CASSQSMATNTEAFF
DNA: TGCGCCAGCAGCCAATCCATGGCAACGAACACTGAAGCTTTCTTT

size: .
D: .
V: TRBV5-1
J: TRBJ2-7
CDR3: CASSLVSRDYEQYF
DNA: TGCGCCAGCAGCTTGGTGTCCAGGGACTACGAGCAGTACTTC

size: .
D: TRBD1
V: TRBV7-3
J: TRBJ1-3
CDR3: CASSSLGNRGDTIYF
DNA: TGTGCCAGCAGCTCCTTGGGCAACAGGGGGGACACCATATATTTT

size: once
D: TRBD1
V: TRBV5-1
J: TRBJ2-7
CDR3: CASSQDRGLYEQYF
DNA: TGCGCCAGCAGCCAGGACAGGGGGTTATACGAGCAGTACTTC

size: .
D: .
V: TRBV11-3
J: TRBJ1-5
CDR3: CASSPWGGAQPQHF
DNA: TGTGCCAGCAGCCCATGGGGGGGGGCTCAGCCCCAGCATTTT

size: .
D: .
V: TRBV14
J: TRBJ2-2
CDR3: CASKRTVETGELFF
DNA: TGTGCCAGCAAGAGGACAGTGGAGACCGGGGAGCTGTTTTTT

size: .
D: TRBD1
V: TRBV6-1
J: TRBJ2-2
CDR3: CASSESGGQRTGELFF
DNA: TGTGCCAGCAGCGAATCAGGGGGCCAGCGAACCGGGGAGCTGTTTTTT

size: .
D: .
V: TRBV12-3/TRBV12-4
J: TRBJ1-1
CDR3: CASSSFEAEAFF
DNA: TGTGCCAGCAGTTCATTTGAGGCTGAAGCTTTCTTT

size: .
D: TRBD1
V: TRBV5-1
J: TRBJ1-1
CDR3: CASRIRGRDTEAFF
DNA: TGCGCCAGCAGGATCAGGGGGCGGGACACTGAAGCTTTCTTT